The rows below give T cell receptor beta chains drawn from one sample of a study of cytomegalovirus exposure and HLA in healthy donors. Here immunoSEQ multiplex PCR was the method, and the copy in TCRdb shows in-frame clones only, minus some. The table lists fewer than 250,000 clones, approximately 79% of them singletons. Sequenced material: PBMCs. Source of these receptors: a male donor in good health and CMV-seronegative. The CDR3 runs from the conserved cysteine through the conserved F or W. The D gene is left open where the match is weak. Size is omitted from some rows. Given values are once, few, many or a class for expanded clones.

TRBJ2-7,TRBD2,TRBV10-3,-,TGTGCCATCAGTGGGCTAGCGGGAGGCGACGAGCAGTACTTC,CAISGLAGGDEQYF
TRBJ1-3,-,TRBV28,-,TGTGCCAGCAGTTTAGTCAGCTCTGGAAACACCATATATTTT,CASSLVSSGNTIYF
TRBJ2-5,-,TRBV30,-,TGTGCCTGGAAAAGGGGCCGGTCCTTGGAGACCCAGTACTTC,CAWKRGRSLETQYF
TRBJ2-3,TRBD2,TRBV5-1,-,TGCGCCAGCGAGCGGCTAGCGGGGGGCACAGATACGCAGTATTTT,CASERLAGGTDTQYF
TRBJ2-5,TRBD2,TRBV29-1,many,TGCAGCGTTAGCGGTTCGCCTGCGGGGGGAGAGACCCAGTACTTC,CSVSGSPAGGETQYF
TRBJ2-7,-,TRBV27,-,TGTGCCAGCAGTTTATCGCGGAGGGAGGCGGTTTACGAGCAGTACTTC,CASSLSRREAVYEQYF
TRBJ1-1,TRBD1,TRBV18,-,TGTGCCAGCTCACCACCCCGGACAGGGTGGACTGAAGCTTTCTTT,CASSPPRTGWTEAFF
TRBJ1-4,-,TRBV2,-,TGTGCCAGCACCTTTGGTGGGGACAAGTACGAAAAACTGTTTTTT,CASTFGGDKYEKLFF
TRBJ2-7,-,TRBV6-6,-,TGTGCCAGCCGGGGGAGCTCCTACGAGCAGTACTTC,CASRGSSYEQYF
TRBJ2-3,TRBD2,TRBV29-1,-,TGCAGCGTTGTGGGCGGGAGGGTCCTTGGCACAGATACGCAGTATTTT,CSVVGGRVLGTDTQYF
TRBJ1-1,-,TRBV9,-,TGTGCCGGCAGCGTAGAGGGGCAGGGGAAGGCTTTCTTT,CAGSVEGQGKAFF
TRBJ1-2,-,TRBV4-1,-,TGCGCCAGCAGCCAAGGGGCAGGGTCCTATGGCTACACCTTC,CASSQGAGSYGYTF
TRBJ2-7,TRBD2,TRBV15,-,TGTGCCACCAGCAGAGATCGGGGCTTGGGAGCGGGACGCTACGAGCAGTACTTC,CATSRDRGLGAGRYEQYF
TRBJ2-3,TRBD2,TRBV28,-,TGTGCCAGCAAAATGGTAGCGGGAGAGGTAGATACGCAGTATTTT,CASKMVAGEVDTQYF
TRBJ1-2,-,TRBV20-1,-,TGCAGTGGGGAACGGGGATATGGCTACACCTTC,CSGERGYGYTF
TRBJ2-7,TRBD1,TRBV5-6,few,TGTGCCAGCAGCGAACAGGGGGGTACATTCTACGAGCAGTACTTC,CASSEQGGTFYEQYF
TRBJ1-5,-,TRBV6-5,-,TGTGCCAGCAGCGCAGGGGTAGATCAGCCCCAGCATTTT,CASSAGVDQPQHF
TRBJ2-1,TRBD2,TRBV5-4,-,TGTGCCAGCAGCTCGGGGACTAGCGGGAGGGCCGTTCGCAATGAGCAGTTCTTC,CASSSGTSGRAVRNEQFF
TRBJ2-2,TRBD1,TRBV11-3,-,TGTGCCAGCAGCTTAGTCGTGACAGGGGGGCCCGGGGAGCTGTTTTTT,CASSLVVTGGPGELFF
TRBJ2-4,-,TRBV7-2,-,TGTGCCAGCAGCTTAGAAGGGCAGCGGCGGGACATTCAGTACTTC,CASSLEGQRRDIQYF
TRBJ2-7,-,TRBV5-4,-,TGTGCCAGCAGCTTGGACCTGTCCTACGAGCAGTACTTC,CASSLDLSYEQYF
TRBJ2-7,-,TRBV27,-,TGTGCCAGCAGTTCCCTGGGGGGACTCTACGAGCAGTACTTC,CASSSLGGLYEQYF
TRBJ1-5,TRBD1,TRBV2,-,TGTGCCAGCAGTCCCCAGGGGGCCAATCAGCCCCAGCATTTT,CASSPQGANQPQHF
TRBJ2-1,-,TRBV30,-,TGTGCCTGGAGTGTAAATTCGTACAATGAGCAGTTCTTC,CAWSVNSYNEQFF
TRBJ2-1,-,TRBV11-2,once,TGTGCCAGCAGCCTAGGGGTAGCCCTCCCCGATAAAGGGGCCAATGAGCAGTTCTTC,CASSLGVALPDKGANEQFF
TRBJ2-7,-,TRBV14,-,TGTGCCAGCAGCCAAGATCTTGTCGGGTACGAGCAGTACTTC,CASSQDLVGYEQYF
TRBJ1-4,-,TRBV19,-,TGTGCCAGTAGTCCCGAAGACTCTAGGAATGAAAAACTGTTTTTT,CASSPEDSRNEKLFF
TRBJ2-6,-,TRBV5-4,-,TGTGCCAGCAGCTTGAAGGGGCCTGGGGCCAACGTCCTGACTTTC,CASSLKGPGANVLTF
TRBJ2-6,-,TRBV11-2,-,TGTGCCAGCAGCTTTGGGGGCGCTATCTCTGGGGCCAACGTCCTGACTTTC,CASSFGGAISGANVLTF
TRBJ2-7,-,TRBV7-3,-,TGTGCCAGCAGCTTAGCGGGCGATTACGAGCAGTACTTC,CASSLAGDYEQYF
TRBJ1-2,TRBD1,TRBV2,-,TGTGCCAGCAGGGAGGGGGCCCGCATCTACACCTTC,CASREGARIYTF